These 29 T cell receptor beta chains originate from one sample sequenced in a study of shared clonotypes between healthy human individuals. Generated by immunoSEQ multiplex PCR, the TCRdb table keeps only in-frame clones and is missing some. This table holds about 1.1 million clones, 75% to 80% found once. The specimen was memory CD4+ T cells from PBMCs. Subset denoted: CD45RA-negative fraction. The receptors here all came from a man in his late teens or twenties in good health. Some clones in this sample may be carry-over from other donors' samples.

The rearrangement joins TRBV19 to TRBJ1-2, with TRBD1 matching 9 bases. The germline V gene has CDR1 LNHDA and CDR2 SQIVND (reference sequence). V trimming: 4 bases; J trimming: 3 bases; junction bases outside the gene matches: 6. The CDR3 extends over 15 amino acids. The CDR3 nucleotides read TGTGCCAGTAGTACCCCCCGGACAGGGGACTATGGCTACACCTTC. It encodes CASSTPRTGDYGYTF.

Only a few counts were recorded for this clone. CDR3 sequence: CASSLDRTSGSLTGELFF. Written as DNA, the CDR3 is TGCGCCAGCAGCTTGGATCGGACTAGCGGGAGTCTCACCGGGGAGCTGTTTTTT. The rearrangement links TRBV5-1 to TRBJ2-2, with TRBD2 matching over 13 bases. The CDR3 extends over 18 amino acids. The V gene's germline CDR1 is SGHRS and CDR2 YFSETQ. With V trimmed by 0 bases and J by 4 bases, 6 bases remained unmatched.

With regard to this clone: The same CDR3 also results from other DNA sequences found in this sample. The chain has TRBV6-5 and TRBJ2-2, with D unclear. The CDR3 consists of 14 residues. V was trimmed by 4 bases and J by 2 bases, leaving 8 bases between them. CDR1 is MNHEY and CDR2 is SVGAGI in the germline V gene. The CDR3 sequence: CASSSSVNTGELFF. The DNA for the CDR3 is TGTGCCAGCAGTTCCAGCGTCAACACCGGGGAGCTGTTTTTT.

The chain employs TRBV4-3 and TRBJ2-3; a possible D gene is TRBD1 (6 bases). Trimming removed 6 bases from V and 6 bases from J, with 13 bases in between. Germline V CDR1 and CDR2: LGHNA, YSLEER. This CDR3 has 13 amino acids. CDR3 amino acids: CASSGERGDTQYF. The CDR3 coding sequence is TGCGCCAGCAGTGGGGAGAGGGGGGATACGCAGTATTTT.

V gene TRBV27 combines with J gene TRBJ2-3, with 7 bases that match TRBD1. CDR1 is MNHEY and CDR2 is SMNVEV in the germline V gene (reference sequence). J lost 1 base, V lost 5 bases, and 9 bases had no gene match. The CDR3 sequence is 16 residues long. For the CDR3, the DNA is TGTGCCAGCAGTCCAGGGGGAAACCCCCGCACAGATACGCAGTATTTT. Encoded protein: CASSPGGNPRTDTQYF.

This chain joins TRBV19 and TRBJ2-5; D is undetermined. The J call is doubtful: the DNA matches TRBJ2-7 better. The CDR3 loop spans 14 amino acids. Germline V gene data show CDR1 as LNHDA and CDR2 as SQIVND (reference sequence). The CDR3 coding sequence is TGTGCCAGTAGTATGGGTCAGCCTTCCTACGAGCAGTACTTC. It is translated as CASSMGQPSYEQYF.

The V call is TRBV5-5, the J call TRBJ2-3; D unclear. CDR1 is SGHKS and CDR2 is YYEKEE in the germline V gene (reference sequence). V lost 0 bases, J lost 3 bases, and 8 bases lay in between. CDR3 length: 14 amino acids. DNA for the CDR3: TGTGCCAGCAGCTTGGCCAGCTTTACAGATACGCAGTATTTT. This encodes CASSLASFTDTQYF.

This chain connects TRBV6-6 to TRBJ2-3; TRBD1 is a possible D gene (7 bases). From germline, CDR1 is MNHNY and CDR2 SVGAGI (reference sequence). Trimming took off 0 bases at V and 8 bases at J, with 12 bases between the two ends. CDR3 size: 14 residues. The CDR3 spells CASSYSTGRGTQYF. In nucleotides, the CDR3 is TGTGCCAGCAGTTACTCGACAGGGCGGGGTACGCAGTATTTT.

This clone turned up a few times. This rearrangement joins TRBV29-1 to TRBJ2-3, with 8 positions matching TRBD2. Losses at the gene ends were 7 bases for V and 6 bases for J; bases not matched to a gene: 12. CDR1 SQVTM and CDR2 ANQGSEA come from the germline V gene. The CDR3 spans 14 residues. The CDR3 is CSATGTRGGDTQYF. The CDR3 DNA follows: TGCAGCGCCACCGGGACTAGGGGTGGCGATACGCAGTATTTT.

The chain joins TRBV11-2 to TRBJ2-2; no clear D gene. CDR3 length: 11 amino acids. Deletions cut 7 bases from V and 4 bases from J, with 4 bases between. CDR1 and CDR2 from the germline V gene are SGHAT and FQNNGV. The CDR3 DNA is TGTGCCAGCACACTCACCGGGGAGCTGTTTTTT. Translated, it gives CASTLTGELFF.

The rearrangement joins TRBV13 to TRBJ2-4; D might be TRBD1 or TRBD2, each matching 5 bases. CDR3 length equals 14 residues. The V gene lost 5 bases and the J gene lost 3 bases, with 11 bases spanning the gap. The V gene's germline CDR1 is PRHDT and CDR2 FYEKMQ (reference sequence). CDR3 DNA: TGTGCCAGCAGCCTGGGGACGGTCAAAAACATTCAGTACTTC. Its translation is CASSLGTVKNIQYF.

This rearrangement joins TRBV7-2 to TRBJ2-7, with TRBD2 identical over 8 bases. The length of the CDR3 is 12 residues. J was trimmed by 2 bases and V by 8 bases; bases with no gene match: 2. From germline, CDR1 is SGHTA and CDR2 FQGNSA. The DNA of the CDR3 is TGTGCCAGCTCCGGGGGGGCCTACGAGCAGTACTTC. Protein product: CASSGGAYEQYF. Complete variable domain (other parts from reference TRBV7-2 and TRBJ2-7): GAGVSQSPSNKVTEKGKDVELRCDPISGHTALYWYRQSLGQGLEFLIYFQGNSAPDKSGLPSDRFSAERTGGSVSTLTIQRTQQEDSAVYLCASSGGAYEQYFGPGTRLTVT.

This clone was seen a single time. CDR3 bases: TGTGCCAGCAGCTTAGGGCTAGCGGGAGATTCAGAGACCCAGTACTTC. Protein sequence: CASSLGLAGDSETQYF. The V gene is TRBV7-9, the J gene TRBJ2-5; 10 bases match TRBD2. CDR1 is SEHNR, CDR2 FQNEAQ, per germline (reference sequence). There are 16 residues in the CDR3. Losses at the gene ends were 1 base for V and 4 bases for J; bases not matched to a gene: 6.

This clone was seen once. This rearrangement joins TRBV7-8 to TRBJ2-3; maybe TRBD2 (6 bases). Germline CDR1 SGHVS, CDR2 FQNEAQ. The CDR3 has 14 residues. Trimming cost V 4 bases and J 2 bases, with 10 bases left between them. The CDR3: CASSYSGATDTQYF. The CDR3 nucleotides read TGTGCCAGCAGCTATAGCGGCGCCACAGATACGCAGTATTTT.

A single count supports this clone. This chain joins TRBV27 and TRBJ1-2, with no clear D. Per the germline V gene, CDR1 is MNHEY and CDR2 is SMNVEV (reference sequence). The CDR3 length is 14 residues. The germline V and J ends were trimmed by 5 bases and 4 bases, with 14 bases remaining between them. In DNA, the CDR3 is TGTGCCAGCAGTCACCCACCAAGCCCCTATGGCTACACCTTC. Its translation is CASSHPPSPYGYTF.

This clone has a single count. Within the sample, other DNA sequences also encode this same CDR3. The chain uses TRBV28 and TRBJ1-1; perhaps TRBD1 as D (6 bases). CDR1 is MDHEN and CDR2 is SYDVKM in the germline V gene. The V end was cut by 4 bases, the J end by 5 bases, with 14 bases between. The CDR3 loop spans 14 amino acids. The DNA of the CDR3 is TGTGCCAGCAGTTCGGGACATCTGGGGACTGAAGCTTTCTTT. Amino acid sequence: CASSSGHLGTEAFF.

V gene TRBV7-3 combines with J gene TRBJ2-3, with D possibly matching TRBD2 (5 bases). Germline V gives CDR1 SGHTA, CDR2 FQGTGA. V was clipped by 1 base and J by 6 bases, with 11 bases between them. The CDR3 consists of 14 residues. The CDR3 sequence is CASSLMGIADTQYF. DNA of the CDR3: TGTGCCAGCAGCTTAATGGGGATAGCGGATACGCAGTATTTT.

This chain connects TRBV30 to TRBJ1-2; D gene ambiguous. Trimming removed 7 bases from V and 0 bases from J, with 9 bases in between. Germline-derived CDR1 and CDR2 are GTSNPN and SVGIG (reference sequence). The CDR3 contains 12 residues. This CDR3 is CASTDANYGYTF. The CDR3 bases are TGTGCCTCCACAGATGCTAACTATGGCTACACCTTC.

This clone showed up many times. The gene calls are TRBV2 and TRBJ2-7, with D perhaps TRBD2 (6 bases). Germline lookup yields CDR1 SNHLY and CDR2 FYNNEI. The CDR3 is 14 residues long. V was pared by 10 bases and J by 4 bases, with 20 bases between. The CDR3 reads CATNPGLGVYEQYF. CDR3 nucleotides: TGTGCCACTAACCCGGGACTTGGGGTGTACGAGCAGTACTTC.

This chain joins TRBV27 and TRBJ2-7; D gene ambiguous. The CDR3 contains 14 residues. From germline, CDR1 is MNHEY and CDR2 SMNVEV (reference sequence). V was pared by 2 bases and J by 1 base, with 9 bases between. DNA for the CDR3: TGTGCCAGCAGTTTAGAGTCCTCTTCCTACGAGCAGTACTTC. Translating gives CASSLESSSYEQYF.

V gene TRBV5-6 combines with J gene TRBJ1-4, with a possible D match to TRBD1 (5 bases). V dropped 1 base and J dropped 8 bases, with 18 bases sitting between them. The CDR3 runs 16 residues. The germline V gene encodes CDR1 SGHDT and CDR2 YYEEEE. The CDR3 DNA sequence: TGTGCCAGCAGCTTGCTAGGTGGGGGTTCAGGGGAAAAACTGTTTTTT. Translating it yields CASSLLGGGSGEKLFF.

The rearrangement joins TRBV30 to TRBJ2-7; 11 positions match TRBD1. The trim removed 3 bases at V and 3 bases at J, leaving 7 bases unmatched. Per germline, CDR1 GTSNPN and CDR2 SVGIG (reference sequence). The CDR3 covers 15 residues. CDR3: CAWRDRDRGIYEQYF. CDR3 bases: TGTGCCTGGAGGGACCGGGACAGGGGGATCTACGAGCAGTACTTC.

This clone is a singleton in its sample. V usage is TRBV28 and J usage is TRBJ1-1; 9 bases map to TRBD1. Trimming removed 4 bases from V and 6 bases from J; junction bases left unmatched: 9. The CDR3 consists of 15 residues. Germline CDR1 reads MDHEN; CDR2 reads SYDVKM. DNA of the CDR3: TGTGCCAGCAGTTCGGCCGGGACAGGGAAGGCTGAAGCTTTCTTT. It translates to CASSSAGTGKAEAFF.

This chain connects TRBV7-8 to TRBJ1-1, with D unresolved. The CDR3 has 15 amino acids. CDR1 and CDR2 (germline): SGHVS, FQNEAQ. V was cut by 2 bases and J by 1 base, with 11 bases left in between. The CDR3 protein is CASSLTLGGNTEAFF. The CDR3 coding sequence is TGTGCCAGCAGCTTAACTCTCGGTGGGAACACTGAAGCTTTCTTT.

The rearrangement uses TRBV7-2 and TRBJ1-3, with 7 bases matching TRBD1. J was trimmed by 0 bases and V by 10 bases; bases with no gene match: 6. The CDR3 length is 14 residues. Per the germline V gene, CDR1 is SGHTA and CDR2 is FQGNSA. CDR3 bases: TGTGCCACGGGCCGGGACAGCTCTGGAAACACCATATATTTT. Its protein product is CATGRDSSGNTIYF.

This clone was counted only a few times. This chain connects TRBV5-4 to TRBJ2-5, with D maybe TRBD1 (5 bases). The germline gives CDR1 SGHNT, CDR2 YYREEE (reference sequence). This CDR3 contains 15 residues. Trimming took off 3 bases at V and 13 bases at J, with 25 bases between the two ends. In DNA form, the CDR3 reads TGTGCCAGCAGCTACACCGGTAAAGAGTGGGGCCCAAGGTACTTC. This gives the protein CASSYTGKEWGPRYF. The entire variable domain, with the rest obtained from reference TRBV5-4 and TRBJ2-5, is as follows: ETGVTQSPTHLIKTRGQQVTLRCSSQSGHNTVSWYQQALGQGPQFIFQYYREEENGRGNFPPRFSGLQFPNYSSELNVNALELDDSALYLCASSYTGKEWGPRYFGPGTRLLVL.

This clone appeared many times. The chain is built from TRBV7-3 and TRBJ1-3; unclear D gene. The germline gives CDR1 SGHTA, CDR2 FQGTGA. The CDR3 consists of 16 residues. V dropped 5 bases and J dropped 0 bases, with 14 bases sitting between them. CDR3 nucleotide sequence: TGTGCCAGCAGCCAAAGACCGATCGGCTCTGGAAACACCATATATTTT. Protein: CASSQRPIGSGNTIYF.

Points on this clone: With a much larger clone just one base away, this may be a read error. J is TRBJ1-1 and V is TRBV29-1, with a weak D call TRBD1 (6 bases). V was pared by 4 bases and J by 6 bases, with 15 bases between. The CDR3 is 13 amino acids. Germline-derived CDR1 and CDR2 are SQVTM and ANQGSEA. The CDR3 loop reads CSVVRTDGSEAFF. The CDR3 DNA follows: TGCAGCGTTGTTAGGACAGATGGCTCTGAAGCTTTCTTT.

This chain joins TRBV7-2 and TRBJ2-3, with 9 positions matching TRBD2. The CDR3 spans 17 residues. Germline V lookup: CDR1 SGHTA, CDR2 FQGNSA. The ends lost 1 base at V and 1 base at J; junction bases unmatched: 6. The CDR3 coding sequence is TGTGCCAGCAGCTTAGTCCCCCGACTAGCGGGCACAGATACGCAGTATTTT. It translates to CASSLVPRLAGTDTQYF.